Below are 19 T cell receptor beta chains sequenced from a single sample in a study of T cells after yellow fever vaccination. TCRdb recomputed calls from the 5' RACE reads with MiXCR, one row per CDR3 protein. Of about 400,000 distinct CDR3 sequences listed, approximately 10% were seen once; the top ten hold 15% to 20%. Here the sequenced sample was PBMCs, taken on the day of the first yellow fever vaccination. These receptors came from a man between 18 and 29 years old who received the YFV17D yellow fever vaccine.

This clonotype turned up a few times. The DNA for the CDR3 is TGTGCCAGCAGCCGAGGGACTACGGGAGAGCAGTTCTTC. It translates to CASSRGTTGEQFF. V gene TRBV5-4 combines with J gene TRBJ2-1, with 7 bases fitting TRBD2. The germline V gene has CDR1 SGHNT and CDR2 YYREEE (reference sequence). Trimming cost V 4 bases and J 10 bases; bases outside gene matches: 8. The CDR3 extends over 13 amino acids.

This clonotype has only a few counts. This chain connects TRBV15 to TRBJ2-5; either TRBD1 or TRBD2 may fit D (5 bases each). Trimming took off 5 bases at V and 4 bases at J, with 17 bases between the two ends. This CDR3 contains 15 residues. Germline loops: CDR1 LNHNV, CDR2 YYDKDF (reference sequence). In DNA, the CDR3 is TGTGCCACCAGCCCCCGCCGAGGGGATGGAGAGACCCAGTACTTC. It specifies CATSPRRGDGETQYF.

This clonotype was seen only a few times. This chain joins TRBV5-5 and TRBJ1-1; D is unclear. The CDR3 spans 15 residues. V was trimmed by 3 bases and J by 4 bases, leaving 16 bases between them. Germline V gene data show CDR1 as SGHKS and CDR2 as YYEKEE (reference sequence). CDR3: CASSSVPGDGTEAFF. DNA of the CDR3: TGTGCCAGCAGCTCGGTGCCCGGGGATGGCACTGAAGCTTTCTTT. The full variable domain, completed using reference TRBV5-5 and TRBJ1-1, is DAGVTQSPTHLIKTRGQQVTLRCSPISGHKSVSWYQQVLGQGPQFIFQYYEKEERGRGNFPDRFSARQFPNYSSELNVNALLLGDSALYLCASSSVPGDGTEAFFGQGTRLTVV.

The gene calls are TRBV6-6 and TRBJ2-7; no clear D. The CDR3 extends over 11 amino acids. Germline CDR1 and CDR2: MNHNY and SVGAGI (reference sequence). Trimming left V 4 bases short and J 7 bases short, with 8 bases between. The CDR3 is CASSSGKEQYF. Written as DNA, the CDR3 is TGTGCCAGCAGTTCGGGCAAGGAGCAGTACTTC.

This clonotype was detected only a few times. CDR3 region: CATELATDTQYF. DNA of the CDR3: TGTGCCACCGAGCTAGCAACGGATACGCAGTATTTT. This chain links TRBV2 with TRBJ2-3; tentative D call: TRBD2 (5 bases). Trimming shortened V by 10 bases and J by 6 bases, and 14 bases separated the two germline ends. The CDR3 spans 12 residues. From germline, CDR1 is SNHLY and CDR2 FYNNEI.

This clonotype was seen more than once but under ten times. Here the CDR3 reads CASSLEGTRSDTQYF. The CDR3 coding sequence is TGCGCCAGCAGCTTGGAAGGAACGCGGTCAGATACGCAGTATTTT. The V call is TRBV5-1, the J call TRBJ2-3; no reliable D call. Germline values: CDR1 SGHRS, CDR2 YFSETQ. Trimming took 0 bases from V and 4 from J, leaving 12 bases between them. This CDR3 has 15 amino acids. The variable domain in full, with the rest retrieved from reference TRBV5-1 and TRBJ2-3, is KAGVTQTPRYLIKTRGQQVTLSCSPISGHRSVSWYQQTPGQGLQFLFEYFSETQRNKGNFPGRFSGRQFSNSRSEMNVSTLELGDSALYLCASSLEGTRSDTQYFGPGTRLTVL.

The J gene is TRBJ2-1, the V gene TRBV12-3 or TRBV12-4; D is uncertain. The CDR3 has 13 residues. The V gene lost 3 bases and the J gene lost 7 bases, with 10 bases spanning the gap. CDR3 in amino acids: CASSFGPRNEQFF. The CDR3 nucleotides read TGTGCCAGCAGTTTTGGCCCCAGGAATGAGCAGTTCTTC.

This clonotype was picked up a small number of times. The CDR3 region is CASSLGDGHQPQHF. DNA of the CDR3: TGCGCCAGCAGCTTGGGGGACGGACATCAGCCCCAGCATTTT. This chain uses TRBV5-1 with TRBJ1-5; D may be TRBD1 (5 bases). The CDR3 contains 14 residues. V dropped 0 bases and J dropped 5 bases, with 9 bases sitting between them. Germline CDR1 and CDR2: SGHRS and YFSETQ.

The V call is TRBV9, the J call TRBJ2-3; D assignment may be TRBD1 or TRBD2 (5 bases each). This CDR3 has 18 amino acids. V lost 3 bases and J lost 2, with 22 bases in between. Germline CDR1 and CDR2: SGDLS and YYNGEE. CDR3: CASSAKRLRDGLTDTQYF. The CDR3 DNA follows: TGTGCCAGCAGCGCCAAACGCCTCCGGGACGGCCTCACAGATACGCAGTATTTT.

The chain carries TRBV6-2 or TRBV6-3 and TRBJ1-2, with D possibly TRBD1 on 6 matching bases. V lost 11 bases and J 2 bases, leaving 15 bases between the germline ends. There are 13 residues in the CDR3. Germline values: CDR1 MNHEY, CDR2 SVGEGT. The DNA of the CDR3 is TGTGCCGTCACGGACAGAGCAAACTATGGCTACACCTTC. It encodes CAVTDRANYGYTF.

V and J are TRBV20-1 and TRBJ2-5; D is uncertain. Per germline, CDR1 DFQATT and CDR2 SNEGSKA (reference sequence). Trimming shortened V by 3 bases and J by 1 base, and 12 bases separated the two germline ends. The CDR3 runs to 14 residues. CDR3 loop: CSASLPGRQETQYF. In nucleotides, the CDR3 is TGCAGTGCTAGCCTTCCGGGCCGCCAAGAGACCCAGTACTTC.

J is TRBJ2-1 and V is TRBV5-1; either TRBD1 or TRBD2 may fit D (5 bases each). The V end was cut by 5 bases, the J end by 7 bases, with 10 bases between. The CDR3 is 12 amino acids. The germline gives CDR1 SGHRS, CDR2 YFSETQ. The CDR3 protein is CASRGDGNEQFF. The DNA of the CDR3 is TGCGCCAGCAGAGGGGACGGGAATGAGCAGTTCTTC.

This clonotype turned up a few times. This chain joins TRBV20-1 and TRBJ2-2; D might be TRBD2 (5 bases). Trimming removed 5 bases at V and 3 bases at J, with 10 bases between. Germline CDR1 reads DFQATT; CDR2 reads SNEGSKA (reference sequence). This CDR3 has 13 residues. CDR3 protein: CSAPEEDTGELFF. Here the CDR3 DNA reads TGCAGTGCTCCGGAGGAAGACACCGGGGAGCTGTTTTTT.

The gene calls are TRBV6-5 and TRBJ2-3, with TRBD1 identical over 8 bases. CDR3 size: 14 residues. CDR1 and CDR2 (germline): MNHEY, SVGAGI. Trimming at V came to 2 bases and at J to 4 bases, leaving 2 bases not matched to a gene. The CDR3 DNA reads TGTGCCAGCAGTTACCGGACAGGGCCAGATACGCAGTATTTT. Encoded protein: CASSYRTGPDTQYF.

The table lists this clonotype with a few counts. The chain joins TRBV4-1 to TRBJ1-4; a possible D gene is TRBD1 (6 bases). The CDR3 is made up of 15 amino acids. The V gene's germline CDR1 is MGHRA and CDR2 YSYEKL. Trimming cost V 3 bases and J 4 bases, with 12 bases left between them. This CDR3 is CASSQQEGHNEKLFF. The CDR3 DNA is TGCGCCAGCAGCCAGCAGGAGGGACATAATGAAAAACTGTTTTTT.

This clonotype has only a few counts. V gene TRBV6-2 or TRBV6-3 combines with J gene TRBJ2-2; 11 positions agree with TRBD2. This CDR3 is built from 14 residues. Trimming cost V 6 bases and J 10 bases; bases outside gene matches: 7. Germline CDR1 is MNHEY and CDR2 is SVGEGT. The CDR3 DNA is TGTGCCAGCAGAAAATTAGCGGGGGGGCTGGAGCTGTTTTTT. Protein sequence: CASRKLAGGLELFF.

This clonotype showed up many times. Here the CDR3 DNA reads TGTGCCAGCACATACCAGCCCCAGCATTTT. Translating gives CASTYQPQHF. The V and J genes are TRBV3-2 and TRBJ1-5. TRBV3-2 is a pseudogene. This CDR3 is built from 10 residues.

In this sample, this clonotype turned up a few times. The rearrangement uses TRBV12-3 or TRBV12-4 and TRBJ1-1, with D perhaps TRBD1 (5 bases). The CDR3 is made up of 12 amino acids. Trimming took off 4 bases at V and 6 bases at J, with 9 bases between the two ends. CDR3 protein: CASSYGGSEAFF. The CDR3 DNA reads TGTGCCAGCAGTTATGGGGGGTCTGAAGCTTTCTTT.

This clonotype was seen only a few times. The CDR3 loop is CASSFLRETYEQYF. CDR3 DNA sequence: TGTGCCAGCAGCTTCCTGAGAGAGACCTACGAGCAGTACTTC. The V gene is TRBV7-8, the J gene TRBJ2-7; D is uncertain. The ends were cut back, 3 bases at V and 2 bases at J, with 11 bases in the middle. The CDR3 consists of 14 residues. Germline V CDR1 and CDR2: SGHVS, FQNEAQ.